The subject of this entry is one TCR beta chain. Trimming left V 5 bases short and J 6 bases short, with 11 bases between. The length of the CDR3 is 13 residues. CDR1 is SGHTA and CDR2 is FQGTGA in the germline V gene. Donors were grouped by their self-reported clinical history. Recovered Cohort 3 donors showed two negative PCRs, clearance, or symptom resolution. Source study methods: Reference gene primer amplification gave nucleated cell count estimates. The repertoire was sequenced with immunoSEQ multiplex PCR; TCRdb's copy has only in-frame clones and lacks some. Clone size and V and J calls were adopted from that table, with D and trimming inferred from the DNA. This table holds some 200,000 clones, approximately 78% found once. The source of the sample is a study of blood T cell repertoires in COVID-19. Whole-study context: Specimens from acute and convalescent COVID-19 originated in the United States, Italy and Spain.

The gene calls are TRBV7-3 and TRBJ2-1; D gene unclear. The sequencing input was PBMCs or T cells enriched from blood (not recorded which). The TCR comes from a man aged 40-49 years who had recovered from COVID-19. CDR3 sequence reads: CASSPPGSNEQFF. The CDR3 DNA follows: TGTGCCAGCAGCCCCCCTGGTAGCAATGAGCAGTTCTTC.